These T cell receptor beta chains were read from a single sample in a study of Graves' ophthalmopathy and Graves' hyperthyroidism. Using its own MiXCR run on the multiplex PCR reads, TCRdb lists one record per CDR3 protein. The data hold approximately 160,000 distinct CDR3 sequences, with 30% to 45% observed a single time. The sequenced sample consisted of peripheral blood. These receptors were obtained from a woman aged 35 to 49 with Graves' ophthalmopathy. The CDR3 runs from the conserved cysteine through the conserved F or W. The order of the fields is clone size, CDR3 length, J gene, V gene, D gene, CDR3 protein, CDR3 DNA. A D gene is named only where the DNA matches it firmly. Some rows mark clone size as missing; the rest say once, few, many or name a class of expanded clone.

many 14 TRBJ2-3 TRBV12-3/TRBV12-4 NA CASSPRRGTDTQYF TGTGCCAGCAGCCCTAGGAGGGGAACAGATACGCAGTATTTT
many 10 TRBJ2-7 TRBV20-1 NA CSAASYEQYF TGCAGTGCGGCTAGCTACGAGCAGTACTTC
many 14 TRBJ1-2 TRBV19 NA CASSIATGLGGYTF TGTGCCAGTAGTATTGCCACAGGCTTGGGGGGCTACACCTTC
many 13 TRBJ1-1 TRBV5-1 NA CASSFSGGTEAFF TGCGCCAGCAGCTTCTCCGGGGGAACTGAAGCTTTCTTT
few 13 TRBJ1-5 TRBV7-2 NA CASSLVHREPQHF TGTGCCAGCAGCTTGGTCCACAGGGAGCCCCAGCATTTT
NA 16 TRBJ1-2 TRBV20-1 NA CSATGSGGAKNYGYTF TGCAGTGCCACGGGATCCGGGGGGGCAAAAAACTATGGCTACACCTTC
many 14 TRBJ1-2 TRBV28 NA CASSLYSGWDGYTF TGTGCCAGCAGTTTATATTCAGGGTGGGATGGCTACACCTTC
many 15 TRBJ2-7 TRBV6-5 TRBD2 CASRLGTSGSYEQYF TGTGCCAGCAGACTCGGGACTAGCGGGAGCTACGAGCAGTACTTC
NA 13 TRBJ1-1 TRBV12-3/TRBV12-4 NA CASCPRGDTEAFF TGTGCCAGCTGTCCTAGGGGGGACACTGAAGCTTTCTTT
few 14 TRBJ2-7 TRBV20-1 NA CSARAVPRLGEQYF TGCAGTGCTAGAGCTGTACCCCGACTGGGGGAGCAGTACTTC
many 14 TRBJ1-2 TRBV5-1 NA CASSLREANYGYTF TGCGCCAGCAGCTTGAGGGAGGCGAACTATGGCTACACCTTC
many 14 TRBJ1-2 TRBV5-1 TRBD1 CASSLVTGDRGYTF TGCGCCAGCAGCTTGGTAACAGGGGATCGTGGCTACACCTTC
few 13 TRBJ2-7 TRBV7-2 TRBD1 CASSTRQGNEQYF TGTGCCAGCAGCACAAGACAGGGTAACGAGCAGTACTTC
many 15 TRBJ2-7 TRBV7-8 TRBD2 CASSLDPSGSFEQYF TGTGCCAGCAGCTTAGACCCTAGCGGGAGTTTCGAGCAGTACTTC
many 14 TRBJ2-7 TRBV7-2 TRBD2 CASSLAWGGYEQYF TGTGCCAGCAGCTTAGCGTGGGGGGGATACGAGCAGTACTTC
many 17 TRBJ1-2 TRBV6-2/TRBV6-3 NA CASSYTGRIISNYGYTF TGTGCCAGCAGTTACACCGGGAGAATCATCTCTAACTATGGCTACACCTTC
many 15 TRBJ1-4 TRBV7-6 TRBD1 CASSLTGGASEKLFF TGTGCCAGCAGTTTAACAGGGGGCGCTTCCGAAAAACTGTTTTTT
many 14 TRBJ2-7 TRBV7-9 TRBD1 CASSLGQVTYEQYF TGTGCCAGCAGCCTGGGACAGGTAACCTACGAGCAGTACTTC
NA 14 TRBJ1-2 TRBV29-1 NA CSVEGKGINYGYTF TGCAGCGTTGAAGGCAAAGGGATCAACTATGGCTACACCTTC
NA 12 TRBJ2-7 TRBV6-2/TRBV6-3 NA CASSYVRQAQYF TGTGCCAGCAGTTACGTAAGACAGGCGCAGTACTTC
many 13 TRBJ1-5 TRBV4-1 NA CASSQDLGWPQHF TGCGCCAGCAGCCAAGATCTAGGGTGGCCCCAGCATTTT
many 15 TRBJ2-7 TRBV6-5 TRBD2 CASSYSKPGGSEQYF TGTGCCAGCAGTTACTCGAAGCCGGGGGGGTCCGAGCAGTACTTC
NA 14 TRBJ1-1 TRBV12-3/TRBV12-4 TRBD1 CASSPTGRLAEAFF TGTGCCAGCAGTCCGACAGGGCGGTTGGCTGAAGCTTTCTTT
NA 13 TRBJ2-5 TRBV20-1 TRBD2 CSAPSGLAGTQYF TGCAGTGCTCCGTCCGGACTAGCGGGGACCCAGTACTTC
many 14 TRBJ2-5 TRBV28 NA CASSLWAGQETQYF TGTGCCAGCAGTTTATGGGCAGGCCAAGAGACCCAGTACTTC
many 12 TRBJ1-6 TRBV11-2 NA CASSPMNSPLHF TGTGCCAGCAGCCCGATGAATTCACCCCTCCACTTT
many 12 TRBJ2-7 TRBV5-1 TRBD1 CASRPTGGEQYF TGCGCCAGCAGGCCAACAGGGGGGGAGCAGTACTTC
NA 12 TRBJ2-7 TRBV2 TRBD2 CASSGTSYEQYF TGTGCCAGCAGTGGGACTAGCTACGAGCAGTACTTC
NA 14 TRBJ1-1 TRBV7-2 NA CASSLMGRNTEAFF TGTGCCAGCAGCTTAATGGGACGTAACACTGAAGCTTTCTTT
many 18 TRBJ2-5 TRBV19 TRBD2 CASSPLAGTVAGVETQYF TGTGCCAGTAGTCCGCTGGCAGGGACGGTAGCGGGAGTTGAGACCCAGTACTTC
many 16 TRBJ1-2 TRBV12-3/TRBV12-4 TRBD1 CASSDLRDRENYGYTF TGTGCCAGCAGCGACTTGCGGGACAGGGAGAACTATGGCTACACCTTC
many 13 TRBJ1-1 TRBV6-5 TRBD1 CASRGQGGTEAFF TGTGCCAGCAGGGGACAGGGAGGAACTGAAGCTTTCTTT
NA 14 TRBJ2-7 TRBV28 NA CASSSLREVDEQYF TGTGCCAGCAGTTCCCTCAGGGAAGTAGACGAGCAGTACTTC
NA 15 TRBJ2-7 TRBV12-3/TRBV12-4 NA CASLSEGWGVYEQYF TGTGCCAGCCTATCCGAGGGTTGGGGCGTCTACGAGCAGTACTTC
NA 15 TRBJ1-5 TRBV2 NA CASREQGQSNQPQHF TGTGCCAGCCGGGAGCAGGGGCAGTCCAATCAGCCCCAGCATTTT
many 14 TRBJ1-2 TRBV7-8 TRBD1 CASSDTGVGYGYTF TGTGCCAGCAGCGATACAGGGGTGGGCTATGGCTACACCTTC
many 11 TRBJ2-5 TRBV6-1 TRBD1 CASSDPGTDNF TGTGCCAGCAGTGACCCCGGGACAGACAACTTC
many 12 TRBJ2-5 TRBV5-5 NA CASSLEGETQYF TGTGCCAGCAGCTTAGAGGGAGAGACCCAGTACTTC
many 15 TRBJ2-7 TRBV11-2 NA CASSSPRDSAYEQYF TGTGCCAGCAGCTCCCCACGGGACTCCGCCTACGAGCAGTACTTC
NA 15 TRBJ2-5 TRBV12-3/TRBV12-4 NA CASSGGATSTETQYF TGTGCCAGCAGTGGGGGAGCGACTAGTACGGAGACCCAGTACTTC
many 13 TRBJ2-4 TRBV28 NA CASRPQGDGIQYF TGTGCCAGCAGACCTCAGGGAGACGGCATTCAGTACTTC
few 15 TRBJ2-2 TRBV28 TRBD1 CASSFRDRDTGELFF TGTGCCAGCAGTTTCCGGGACAGGGACACCGGGGAGCTGTTTTTT
many 12 TRBJ2-7 TRBV7-2 NA CASSPAYYEQYF TGTGCCAGCAGCCCAGCATACTACGAGCAGTACTTC
many 17 TRBJ2-2 TRBV28 TRBD2 CASTRPSGGTITGELFF TGTGCCAGCACCCGGCCTAGCGGGGGTACAATCACCGGGGAGCTGTTTTTT
few 11 TRBJ1-1 TRBV7-2 NA CASSRTVEAFF TGTGCCAGCAGCAGGACAGTTGAAGCTTTCTTT
NA 13 TRBJ1-1 TRBV28 NA CASSLEWKERAFF TGTGCCAGCAGCCTTGAGTGGAAGGAGAGGGCTTTCTTT
NA 12 TRBJ1-6 TRBV27 NA CASSLVGNALHF TGTGCCAGCAGTTTAGTCGGTAATGCCCTCCACTTT